This T cell receptor (beta chain) is drawn from a study of regulatory T cells in long-lasting Graves disease. Overall study findings and caveats: TRBV28, TRBJ1-2 and TRBJ2-5 were favored in persistent disease.

The time point was: newly diagnosed GD, antithyroid drugs for less than 3 months. Researchers made the TCR library from RNA that was extracted from PBMCs. Concerning this clonotype: The target antigen is unknown.

Germline V lookup: CDR1 SEHNR, CDR2 FQNEAQ (reference sequence). V lost 4 bases and J lost 12; bases outside the gene matches: 7. The CDR3 has 13 amino acids. Construction of the TCR beta libraries employed iRepertoire HTBI primers in conjunction with Arm-PCR of CDR3 regions. Per the original methods: Some 57 TRBV and about 15 TRBJ segments were identified across samples. TCRdb independently ran MiXCR on the multiplex PCR reads; one entry per CDR3 protein. Clone size and V and J calls follow TCRdb, not the original study. The sample includes hundreds of thousands of distinct CDR3 sequences, around 16% of them seen just once. These data were likewise used in another study, on T cells in Graves' hyperthyroidism and ophthalmopathy. That work adds: Most thyroid clonotypes expanded above 0.001 were also detected in blood.

Sequencing was performed on peripheral blood mononuclear cells (PBMCs), taken at new diagnosis, from a patient treated with antithyroid drugs. This TCR derives from a woman in her thirties or forties with Graves disease. The chain combines TRBV7-9 with TRBJ2-1; the match to TRBD1 covers 9 bases. CDR3 DNA: TGTGCCAGCAGCTCCAGCACAGGGGGCGGGCAGTTCTTC. It encodes CASSSSTGGGQFF.